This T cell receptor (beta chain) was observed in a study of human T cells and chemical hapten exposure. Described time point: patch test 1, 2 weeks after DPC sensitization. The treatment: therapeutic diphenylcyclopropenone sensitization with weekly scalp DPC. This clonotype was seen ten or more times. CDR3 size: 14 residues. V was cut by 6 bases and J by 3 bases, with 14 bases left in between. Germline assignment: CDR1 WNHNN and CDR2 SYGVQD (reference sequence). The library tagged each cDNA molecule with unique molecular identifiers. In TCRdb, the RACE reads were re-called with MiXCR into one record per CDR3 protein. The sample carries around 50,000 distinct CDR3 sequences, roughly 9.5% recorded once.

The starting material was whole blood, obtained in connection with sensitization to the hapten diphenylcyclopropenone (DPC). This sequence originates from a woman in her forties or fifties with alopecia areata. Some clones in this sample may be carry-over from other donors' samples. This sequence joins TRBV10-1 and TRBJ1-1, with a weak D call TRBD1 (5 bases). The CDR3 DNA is TGCGCCAGCAGACCCGGCACAGGAGACACTGAAGCTTTCTTT. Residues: CASRPGTGDTEAFF.